This is a list of T cell receptor beta chains from one sample in a study of cytomegalovirus exposure and HLA in healthy donors. Measured with immunoSEQ multiplex PCR; TCRdb has only the in-frame clones, and not every one. The sample has around 210,000 clones. Input material: PBMCs. Receptor source: a girl aged 2-10 years in good health and CMV-seropositive. Both conserved end residues are part of each CDR3.

V gene | CDR3 protein
TRBV11-2 | CASSGRLAGATDTQYF
TRBV6-1 | CASSVTRGLGQPQHF
TRBV18 | CASSPRITGDRERSYEQYF
TRBV5-4 | CASSWMPTGLNTEAFF
TRBV7-8 | CASTRRGGTEAFF
TRBV19 | CASSVQGATGELFF
TRBV28 | CASSLGTGINQPQHF
TRBV2 | CATSQRDSYNEQFF
TRBV15 | CATSSRVGGGEQYF
TRBV30 | CASRRRANSTDTQYF
TRBV6-5 | CASSREGIQYF